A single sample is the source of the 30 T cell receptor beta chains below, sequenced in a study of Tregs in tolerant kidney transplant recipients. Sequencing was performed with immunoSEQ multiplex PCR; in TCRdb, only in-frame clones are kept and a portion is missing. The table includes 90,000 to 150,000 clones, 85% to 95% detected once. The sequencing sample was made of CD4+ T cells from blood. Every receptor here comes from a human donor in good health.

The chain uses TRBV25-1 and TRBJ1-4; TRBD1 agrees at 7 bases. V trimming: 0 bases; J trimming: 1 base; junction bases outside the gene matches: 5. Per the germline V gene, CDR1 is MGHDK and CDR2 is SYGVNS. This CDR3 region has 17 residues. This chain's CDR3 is CASSEYRGQLTNEKLFF. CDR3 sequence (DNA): TGTGCCAGCAGTGAATATAGGGGACAGTTAACTAATGAAAAACTGTTTTTT.

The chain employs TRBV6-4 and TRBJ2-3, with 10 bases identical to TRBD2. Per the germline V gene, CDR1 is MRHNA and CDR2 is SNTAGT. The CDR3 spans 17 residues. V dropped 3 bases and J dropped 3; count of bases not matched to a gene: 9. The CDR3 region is CASSEGAGGPLTDTQYF. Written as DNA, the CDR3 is TGTGCCAGCAGTGAAGGAGCGGGAGGGCCTCTGACAGATACGCAGTATTTT.

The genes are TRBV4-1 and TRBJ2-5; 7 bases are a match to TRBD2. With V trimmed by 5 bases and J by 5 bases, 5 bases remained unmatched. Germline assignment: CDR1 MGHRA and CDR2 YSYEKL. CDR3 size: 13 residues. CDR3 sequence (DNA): TGCGCCAGCAGCTCCCGGGGAGGGGAGACCCAGTACTTC. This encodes CASSSRGGETQYF.

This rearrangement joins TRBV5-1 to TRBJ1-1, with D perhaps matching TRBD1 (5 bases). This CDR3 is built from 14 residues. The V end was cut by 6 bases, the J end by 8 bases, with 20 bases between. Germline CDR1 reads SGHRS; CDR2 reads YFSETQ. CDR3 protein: CASNPGAGLKEAFF. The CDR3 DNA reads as TGCGCCAGCAATCCGGGCGCAGGGCTGAAAGAAGCTTTCTTT.

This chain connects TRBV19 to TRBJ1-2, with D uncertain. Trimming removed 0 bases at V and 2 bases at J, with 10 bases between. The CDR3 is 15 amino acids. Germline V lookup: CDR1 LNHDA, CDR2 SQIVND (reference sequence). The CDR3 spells CASSIDGGGNYGYTF. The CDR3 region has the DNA TGTGCCAGTAGTATAGATGGCGGAGGCAACTATGGCTACACCTTC. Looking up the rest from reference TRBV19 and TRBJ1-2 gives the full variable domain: DGGITQSPKYLFRKEGQNVTLSCEQNLNHDAMYWYRQDPGQGLRLIYYSQIVNDFQKGDIAEGYSVSREKKESFPLTVTSAQKNPTAFYLCASSIDGGGNYGYTFGSGTRLTVV.

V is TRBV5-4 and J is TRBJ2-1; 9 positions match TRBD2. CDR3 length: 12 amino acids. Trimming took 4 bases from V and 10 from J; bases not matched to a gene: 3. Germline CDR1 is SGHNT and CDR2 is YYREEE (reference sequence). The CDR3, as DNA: TGTGCCAGCAGCCCTGGACTAGCGGAGCAGTTCTTC. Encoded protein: CASSPGLAEQFF.

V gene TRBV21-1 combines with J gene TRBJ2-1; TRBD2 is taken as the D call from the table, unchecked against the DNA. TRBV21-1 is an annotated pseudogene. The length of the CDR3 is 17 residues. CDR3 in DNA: TGTGCCACCCCCGCCCAGCGGGAGGGCCGCTCCTACAATGAGCAGTTCTTC. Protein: CATPAQREGRSYNEQFF.

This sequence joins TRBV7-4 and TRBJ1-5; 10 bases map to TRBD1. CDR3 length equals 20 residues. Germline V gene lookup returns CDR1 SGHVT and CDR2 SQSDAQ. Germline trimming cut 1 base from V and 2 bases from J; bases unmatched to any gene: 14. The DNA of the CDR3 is TGTGCCAGCAGCTTAGACAGACAGGGGGCGCCTAGGGAGGGCAATCAGCCCCAGCATTTT. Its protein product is CASSLDRQGAPREGNQPQHF.

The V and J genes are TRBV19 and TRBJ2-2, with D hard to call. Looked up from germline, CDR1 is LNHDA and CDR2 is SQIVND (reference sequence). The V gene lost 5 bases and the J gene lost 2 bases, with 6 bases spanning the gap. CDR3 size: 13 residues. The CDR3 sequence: CASSQVNTGELFF. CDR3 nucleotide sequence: TGTGCCAGTAGTCAGGTTAACACCGGGGAGCTGTTTTTT.

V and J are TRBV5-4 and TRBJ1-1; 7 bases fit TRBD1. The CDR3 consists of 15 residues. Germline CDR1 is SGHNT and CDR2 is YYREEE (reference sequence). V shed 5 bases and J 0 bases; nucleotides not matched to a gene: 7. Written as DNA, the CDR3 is TGTGCCAGCAGACCCGGACAGGCCTTGAACACTGAAGCTTTCTTT. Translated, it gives CASRPGQALNTEAFF.

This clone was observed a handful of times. CDR3 bases: TGTGCCAGCAGCGTGGGGGGTTATCAGCCCCAGCATTTT. This translates into CASSVGGYQPQHF. The chain combines TRBV9 with TRBJ1-5, with D perhaps matching TRBD1 (5 bases). V was shortened by 2 bases and J by 5 bases, with 8 bases between the two germline ends. This CDR3 contains 13 residues. Germline V gene lookup returns CDR1 SGDLS and CDR2 YYNGEE.

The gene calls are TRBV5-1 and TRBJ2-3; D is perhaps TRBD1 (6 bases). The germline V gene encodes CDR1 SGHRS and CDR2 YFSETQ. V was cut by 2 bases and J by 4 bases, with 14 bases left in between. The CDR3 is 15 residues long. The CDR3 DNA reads TGCGCCAGCAGCTTCTACGGCGGACAGTCAGATACGCAGTATTTT. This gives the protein CASSFYGGQSDTQYF.

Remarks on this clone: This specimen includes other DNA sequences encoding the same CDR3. The chain's CDR3 is CASGGQGAYEQYF. CDR3 nucleotides: TGTGCCAGCGGGGGACAGGGGGCCTACGAGCAGTACTTC. The chain has TRBV19 and TRBJ2-7; 11 bases align to TRBD1. Trimming at V came to 9 bases and at J to 2 bases, leaving 3 bases not matched to a gene. Germline V gene lookup returns CDR1 LNHDA and CDR2 SQIVND (reference sequence). The CDR3 sequence is 13 residues long.

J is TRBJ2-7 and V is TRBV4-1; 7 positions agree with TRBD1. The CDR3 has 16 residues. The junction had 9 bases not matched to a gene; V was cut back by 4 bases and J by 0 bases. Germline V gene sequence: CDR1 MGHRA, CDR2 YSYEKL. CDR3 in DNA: TGCGCCAGCAGCCGACAGGGCTATCATCCCTCCTACGAGCAGTACTTC. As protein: CASSRQGYHPSYEQYF.

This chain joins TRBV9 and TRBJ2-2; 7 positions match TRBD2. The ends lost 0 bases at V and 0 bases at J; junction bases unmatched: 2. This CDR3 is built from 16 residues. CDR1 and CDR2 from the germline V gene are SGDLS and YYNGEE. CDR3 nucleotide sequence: TGTGCCAGCAGCGTAGGCGGGAGTACGAACACCGGGGAGCTGTTTTTT. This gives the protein CASSVGGSTNTGELFF.

CDR3 DNA: TGTGCCAGTAGTATTTGGCTGGACGACAATGAGCAGTTCTTC. The encoded protein is CASSIWLDDNEQFF. The genes are TRBV19 and TRBJ2-1, with D hard to call. Germline loops: CDR1 LNHDA, CDR2 SQIVND (reference sequence). The CDR3 runs 14 residues. The ends were cut back, 3 bases at V and 5 bases at J, with 11 bases in the middle.

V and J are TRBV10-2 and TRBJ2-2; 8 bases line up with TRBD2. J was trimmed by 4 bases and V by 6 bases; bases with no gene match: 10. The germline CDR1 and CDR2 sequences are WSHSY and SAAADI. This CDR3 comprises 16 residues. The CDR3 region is CASRTGGLGATGELFF. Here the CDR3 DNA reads TGCGCCAGCAGGACGGGAGGGCTAGGGGCCACCGGGGAGCTGTTTTTT.

For the CDR3, the DNA is TGTGCCAGCGGCCCAGCGGGGACCTACGAGCAGTACTTC. Its translation is CASGPAGTYEQYF. The chain joins TRBV6-5 to TRBJ2-7; 7 bases agree with TRBD2. The CDR3 has 13 residues. J gave up 2 bases and V 8 bases, and 6 bases lay outside the gene matches. CDR1 MNHEY and CDR2 SVGAGI come from the germline V gene.

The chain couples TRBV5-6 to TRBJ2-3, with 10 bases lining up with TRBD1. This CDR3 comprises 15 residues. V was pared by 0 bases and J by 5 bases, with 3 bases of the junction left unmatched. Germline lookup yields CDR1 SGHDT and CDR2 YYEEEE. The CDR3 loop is CASSLGGQGLDTQYF. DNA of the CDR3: TGTGCCAGCAGCTTGGGGGGACAGGGGTTAGATACGCAGTATTTT.

For the CDR3, the DNA is TGTGCCAGCAGTTTAAGTTATGGACCACGTTCTGGAAACACCATATATTTT. Encoded protein: CASSLSYGPRSGNTIYF. The gene calls are TRBV27 and TRBJ1-3, with unresolved D. V was clipped by 2 bases and J by 1 base, with 15 bases between them. Germline CDR1 MNHEY, CDR2 SMNVEV (reference sequence). CDR3 length: 17 amino acids.

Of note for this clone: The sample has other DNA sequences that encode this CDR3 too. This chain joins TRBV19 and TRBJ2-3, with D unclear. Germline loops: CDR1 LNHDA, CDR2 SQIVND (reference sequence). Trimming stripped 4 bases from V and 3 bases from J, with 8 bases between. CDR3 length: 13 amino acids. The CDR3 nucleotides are TGTGCCAGTAGTAAGGACGGGACAGATACGCAGTATTTT. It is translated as CASSKDGTDTQYF.

CDR3 residues: CASSLGQNTQYF. The CDR3 DNA sequence: TGTGCCAGCTCCTTAGGGCAGAATACGCAGTATTTT. This chain joins TRBV11-3 and TRBJ2-3, with no clear D. The germline V and J ends were trimmed by 8 bases and 7 bases, with 13 bases remaining between them. Germline assignment: CDR1 SGHNT and CDR2 YENEEA. The CDR3 runs 12 residues.

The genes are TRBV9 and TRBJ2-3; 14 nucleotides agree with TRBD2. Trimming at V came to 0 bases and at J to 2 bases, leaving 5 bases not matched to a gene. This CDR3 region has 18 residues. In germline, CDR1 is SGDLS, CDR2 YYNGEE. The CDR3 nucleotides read TGTGCCAGCAGCGTAGGGACTAGCGGGGGGACCTACACAGATACGCAGTATTTT. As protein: CASSVGTSGGTYTDTQYF.

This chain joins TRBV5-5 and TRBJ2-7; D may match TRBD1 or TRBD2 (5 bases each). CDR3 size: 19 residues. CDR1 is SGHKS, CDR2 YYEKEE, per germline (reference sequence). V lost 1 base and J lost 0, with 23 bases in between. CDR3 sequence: CASSLWTAGAGMSSYEQYF. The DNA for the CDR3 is TGTGCCAGCAGCTTGTGGACCGCCGGGGCCGGGATGAGCTCCTACGAGCAGTACTTC.

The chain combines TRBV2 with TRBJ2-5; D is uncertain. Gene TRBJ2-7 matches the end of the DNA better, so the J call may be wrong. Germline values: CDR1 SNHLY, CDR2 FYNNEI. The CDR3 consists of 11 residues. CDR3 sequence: CASSYHYEQYF. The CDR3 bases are TGTGCCAGCAGTTACCACTACGAGCAGTACTTC.

In nucleotides, the CDR3 is TGCGCCAGCAGCCAACGAATAGGACTACTTCGCACAGATACGCAGTATTTT. Amino acid sequence: CASSQRIGLLRTDTQYF. The chain is built from TRBV4-1 and TRBJ2-3; TRBD2 is a possible D gene (6 bases). The V gene's germline CDR1 is MGHRA and CDR2 YSYEKL. Trimming removed 2 bases at V and 1 base at J, with 16 bases between. This CDR3 comprises 17 residues.

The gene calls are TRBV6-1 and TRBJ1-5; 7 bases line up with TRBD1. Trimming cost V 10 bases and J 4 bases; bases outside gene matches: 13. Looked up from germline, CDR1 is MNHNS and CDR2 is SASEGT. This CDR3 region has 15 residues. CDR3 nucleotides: TGTGCCACCCTAGTGGGCCGACAGGGTAATCAGCCCCAGCATTTT. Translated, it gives CATLVGRQGNQPQHF.

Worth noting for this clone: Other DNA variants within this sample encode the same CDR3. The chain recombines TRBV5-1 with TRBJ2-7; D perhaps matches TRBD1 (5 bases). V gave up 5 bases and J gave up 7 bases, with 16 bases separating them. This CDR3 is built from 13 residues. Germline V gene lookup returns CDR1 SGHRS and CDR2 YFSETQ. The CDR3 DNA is TGCGCCAGCAGTAAAACAGGTTTCGGGGAGCAGTACTTC. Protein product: CASSKTGFGEQYF. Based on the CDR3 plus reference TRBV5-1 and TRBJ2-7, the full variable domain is KAGVTQTPRYLIKTRGQQVTLSCSPISGHRSVSWYQQTPGQGLQFLFEYFSETQRNKGNFPGRFSGRQFSNSRSEMNVSTLELGDSALYLCASSKTGFGEQYFGPGTRLTVT.

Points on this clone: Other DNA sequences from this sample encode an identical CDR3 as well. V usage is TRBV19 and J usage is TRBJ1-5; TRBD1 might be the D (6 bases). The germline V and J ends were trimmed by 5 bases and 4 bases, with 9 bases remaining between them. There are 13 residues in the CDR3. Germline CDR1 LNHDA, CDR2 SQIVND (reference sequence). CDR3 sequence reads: CASSYRENQPQHF. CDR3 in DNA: TGTGCCAGTAGTTACAGGGAAAATCAGCCCCAGCATTTT.

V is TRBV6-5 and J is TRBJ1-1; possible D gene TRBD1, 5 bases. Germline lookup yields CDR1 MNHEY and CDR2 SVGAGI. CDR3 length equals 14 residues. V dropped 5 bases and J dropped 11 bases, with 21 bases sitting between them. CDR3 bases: TGTGCCAGCAGTGACCGACAGCCCCGAGGTTTGGCTTTCTTT. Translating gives CASSDRQPRGLAFF.